This entry is about one TCR beta chain. These data are taken from a study of blood T cell repertoires in COVID-19. Turning to the study itself: Acute-phase and convalescent COVID-19 samples originated in the United States, Italy and Spain. Sample material is recorded as cDNA or gDNA derived from T cells, B-cell-depleted T cells, or PBMCs.

Germline CDR1 reads SGHNT; CDR2 reads YYREEE (reference sequence). The CDR3 is made up of 15 amino acids. With 3 bases clipped from V and 5 bases from J, the junction kept 5 bases outside the gene matches. Authors' processing steps: Estimation of nucleated cell counts relied on the amplification of reference gene primers. Clones were read by immunoSEQ multiplex PCR, and TCRdb kept only the in-frame ones, dropping some. V and J calls and clone size are as listed in that table; D and trimming were resolved from the DNA. In the table there are about 190,000 clones, under 90% of which are singletons. Sequenced material: peripheral blood. The sequence was obtained from a man aged 40-49 years with acute or convalescent COVID-19. The chain has TRBV5-4 and TRBJ2-2, with 9 nucleotides matching TRBD2. CDR3 bases: TGTGCCAGCAGCTCGCGGGGGGGCCGAACCGGGGAGCTGTTTTTT. Its translation is CASSSRGGRTGELFF.